Following are 13 T cell receptor beta chains from one sample sequenced in a study of CD8 T cells in Susac syndrome. RNA was extracted with the RNeasy kit, and a quantity of about 0.45 to 1 ug was reverse transcribed using random hexamers. TCRdb analysed the immunoSEQ multiplex PCR reads with MiXCR anew, one entry per CDR3 protein. The repertoire holds 100,000 to 150,000 distinct CDR3 sequences, with more than 90% as singletons. Sequencing used CD4+ T cells from PBMCs. These receptors all come from a human donor in good health.

J is TRBJ2-3 and V is TRBV30; TRBD2 matches 9 bases. Trimming at V came to 3 bases and at J to 7 bases, leaving 8 bases not matched to a gene. Germline V gene data show CDR1 as GTSNPN and CDR2 as SVGIG (reference sequence). This CDR3 region has 14 residues. This CDR3 is CAWRKVAGEHTQYF. In nucleotides, the CDR3 is TGTGCCTGGAGGAAGGTAGCGGGAGAACATACGCAGTATTTT.

The V and J genes are TRBV3-1 and TRBJ2-1; maybe TRBD2 (5 bases). CDR1 LGHDT and CDR2 YNNKEL come from the germline V gene (reference sequence). Trimming took off 1 base at V and 4 bases at J, with 8 bases between the two ends. This CDR3 has 14 residues. The CDR3 DNA reads as TGTGCCAGCAGCCAAGCTGAGGGTTACAATGAGCAGTTCTTC. As protein: CASSQAEGYNEQFF.

This chain joins TRBV7-9 and TRBJ2-5; perhaps TRBD1 as D (5 bases). CDR3 length: 12 residues. V was shortened by 8 bases and J by 2 bases, with 9 bases between the two germline ends. CDR1 and CDR2 (germline): SEHNR, FQNEAQ (reference sequence). CDR3 nucleotides: TGTGCCAGCGGAAAGGGGCAAGAGACCCAGTACTTC. This sequence encodes CASGKGQETQYF. The full variable domain, completed using reference TRBV7-9 and TRBJ2-5, is DTGVSQNPRHKITKRGQNVTFRCDPISEHNRLYWYRQTLGQGPEFLTYFQNEAQLEKSRLLSDRFSAERPKGSFSTLEIQRTEQGDSAMYLCASGKGQETQYFGPGTRLLVL.

A single count supports this clonotype. The CDR3 here is CASSKIGTLTLDYGYTF. The CDR3 region has the DNA TGTGCCAGCTCAAAAATCGGGACGCTGACTCTGGACTATGGCTACACCTTC. The J gene is TRBJ1-2, the V gene TRBV18, with D possibly being TRBD1 (5 bases). There are 17 residues in the CDR3. Germline values: CDR1 KGHSH, CDR2 LQKENI. V lost 5 bases to trimming and J lost 3 bases, with 22 bases between them.

CDR3 nucleotides: TGCAGCGTTGAAGATCCCGGGGGCTACGACTACACCTTC. It codes for CSVEDPGGYDYTF. The V and J genes are TRBV29-1 and TRBJ1-2; TRBD1 might be the D (6 bases). Trimming removed 0 bases at V and 10 bases at J, with 15 bases between. The CDR3 consists of 13 residues. Germline loops: CDR1 SQVTM, CDR2 ANQGSEA.

The V call is TRBV7-2, the J call TRBJ2-1; possible D gene TRBD2, 5 bases. Germline CDR1 is SGHTA and CDR2 is FQGNSA. V shed 8 bases and J shed 5 bases, with 13 bases lying between them. The CDR3 totals 13 residues. CDR3 in amino acids: CASSASPNNEQFF. The CDR3 DNA follows: TGTGCCAGCTCGGCTAGCCCCAACAATGAGCAGTTCTTC.

The CDR3 region is CASSPVGAANYEQYF. The CDR3 nucleotides read TGTGCCAGCAGCCCGGTGGGGGCGGCGAACTACGAGCAGTACTTC. The chain is built from TRBV12-3 or TRBV12-4 and TRBJ2-7; D might be TRBD1 (6 bases). The CDR3 totals 15 residues. With 6 bases removed from V and 3 bases from J, the gap between germline ends came to 18 bases.

This chain joins TRBV12-3 or TRBV12-4 and TRBJ2-3, with 8 bases identical to TRBD2. Unmatched junction bases numbered 6, after V lost 4 bases and J lost 3 bases. The CDR3 is 15 amino acids. Written as DNA, the CDR3 is TGTGCCAGCAGTTCGACTAGCGTGAAAACAGATACGCAGTATTTT. Translation: CASSSTSVKTDTQYF.

This rearrangement joins TRBV6-1 to TRBJ1-2; possibly TRBD1 for D (6 bases). In germline, CDR1 is MNHNS, CDR2 SASEGT. Trimming took 4 bases from V and 8 from J, leaving 20 bases between them. This CDR3 has 15 amino acids. The CDR3 region is CASSVPGQIRQGYTF. The CDR3 nucleotides read TGTGCCAGCAGTGTTCCGGGACAAATCAGGCAAGGCTACACCTTC.

This clonotype has just one count. The genes are TRBV7-9 and TRBJ2-7; 7 positions agree with TRBD1. The CDR3 has 13 residues. Germline CDR1 reads SEHNR; CDR2 reads FQNEAQ (reference sequence). Trimming at V came to 5 bases and at J to 9 bases, leaving 10 bases not matched to a gene. The CDR3 sequence is CASSPRQGLRQYF. The CDR3 region has the DNA TGTGCCAGCAGCCCCCGACAGGGCCTCCGGCAGTACTTC.

The gene calls are TRBV2 and TRBJ1-5, with D hard to call. Germline V lookup: CDR1 SNHLY, CDR2 FYNNEI. Trimming cost V 8 bases and J 0 bases, with 11 bases left between them. There are 14 residues in the CDR3. The CDR3 coding sequence is TGTGCCAGCCAAGCGTCCCATAGCAATCAGCCCCAGCATTTT. Its translation is CASQASHSNQPQHF.

This clonotype was seen once. This chain links TRBV7-9 with TRBJ2-7; D possibly corresponds to TRBD1 (5 bases). Per germline, CDR1 SEHNR and CDR2 FQNEAQ (reference sequence). Deletions cut 0 bases from V and 0 bases from J, with 18 bases between. The CDR3 extends over 18 amino acids. The CDR3 sequence is CASSLAGPVILPSYEQYF. As DNA, the CDR3 is TGTGCCAGCAGCTTAGCGGGGCCCGTGATACTACCCTCCTACGAGCAGTACTTC.

The chain recombines TRBV12-3 or TRBV12-4 with TRBJ2-1; the D call may be TRBD1 or TRBD2 (5 bases each). The ends were cut back, 8 bases at V and 7 bases at J, with 15 bases in the middle. The CDR3 contains 13 residues. In DNA, the CDR3 is TGTGCCAGCGGAACTAGGGGTGGGAATGAGCAGTTCTTC. Translated, it gives CASGTRGGNEQFF.